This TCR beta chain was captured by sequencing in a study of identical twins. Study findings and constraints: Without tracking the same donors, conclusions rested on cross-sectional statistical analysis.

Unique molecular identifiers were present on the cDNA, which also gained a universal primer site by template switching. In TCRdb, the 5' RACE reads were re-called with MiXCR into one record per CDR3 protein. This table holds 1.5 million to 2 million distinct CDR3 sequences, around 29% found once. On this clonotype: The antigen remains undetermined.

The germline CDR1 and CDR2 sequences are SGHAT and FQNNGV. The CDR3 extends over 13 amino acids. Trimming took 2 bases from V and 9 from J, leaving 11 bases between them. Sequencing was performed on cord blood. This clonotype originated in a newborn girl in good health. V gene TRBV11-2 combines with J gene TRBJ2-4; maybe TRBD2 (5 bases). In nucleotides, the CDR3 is TGTGCCAGCAGCTTACCCACCGGAGGCATTCAGTACTTC. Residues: CASSLPTGGIQYF.